These 13 T cell receptor beta chains share one sample of origin, sequenced in a study of blood T cell repertoires in COVID-19. Libraries were prepared by immunoSEQ multiplex PCR; TCRdb keeps only in-frame clonotypes and omits some of them. The repertoire holds 150,000 to 200,000 clones, with roughly 85% as singletons. What was sequenced was peripheral blood. Receptors originate from a woman in her forties or fifties with COVID-19, enrolled during active disease.

The chain combines TRBV2 with TRBJ2-3; D is uncertain. CDR1 is SNHLY, CDR2 FYNNEI, per germline. This CDR3 contains 15 residues. Deletions cut 5 bases from V and 2 bases from J, with 14 bases between. The CDR3 here is CASSPRVIHTDTQYF. The CDR3 DNA follows: TGTGCCAGCAGTCCCCGGGTCATACACACAGATACGCAGTATTTT.

This clone was counted once. The genes are TRBV30 and TRBJ1-4; no clear D gene. Deletions cut 0 bases from V and 8 bases from J, with 10 bases between. Per the germline V gene, CDR1 is GTSNPN and CDR2 is SVGIG (reference sequence). This CDR3 is built from 13 residues. CDR3 residues: CAWSVENLEKLFF. DNA of the CDR3: TGTGCCTGGAGTGTCGAAAACCTAGAAAAACTGTTTTTT.

In regard to this clone: Other nucleotide sequences from this sample produce the same CDR3. This chain links TRBV7-9 with TRBJ2-4, with D possibly being TRBD1 (5 bases). The CDR3 length is 16 residues. CDR1 and CDR2 from the germline V gene are SEHNR and FQNEAQ (reference sequence). V lost 1 base to trimming and J lost 0 bases, with 10 bases between them. The DNA for the CDR3 is TGTGCCAGCAGCTTAGGTCAGGGCCTAGCCAAAAACATTCAGTACTTC. Translated: CASSLGQGLAKNIQYF.

This chain connects TRBV11-1 to TRBJ2-7; tentative D call: TRBD1 (5 bases). Trimming cost V 6 bases and J 2 bases, with 14 bases left between them. CDR1 and CDR2 from the germline V gene are SGHAT and FQDESV (reference sequence). CDR3 length: 14 amino acids. CDR3 sequence: CASSPPGSTYEQYF. In DNA form, the CDR3 reads TGTGCCAGCAGTCCACCAGGGTCGACCTACGAGCAGTACTTC.

The chain links TRBV20-1 to TRBJ1-1; D gene ambiguous. Germline-derived CDR1 and CDR2 are DFQATT and SNEGSKA (reference sequence). The V gene lost 3 bases and the J gene lost 6 bases, with 8 bases spanning the gap. This CDR3 comprises 11 residues. In DNA form, the CDR3 reads TGCAGTGCTAGTGGGAGCGCTGAAGCTTTCTTT. It translates to CSASGSAEAFF.

The V gene is TRBV25-1, the J gene TRBJ1-4; D is possibly TRBD1 (5 bases). CDR1 is MGHDK and CDR2 is SYGVNS in the germline V gene. The CDR3 contains 15 residues. V dropped 4 bases and J dropped 6 bases, with 15 bases sitting between them. CDR3 nucleotide sequence: TGTGCCAGCAGTGTCGGGCAGGGTGGTCATGAAAAACTGTTTTTT. Amino acid sequence: CASSVGQGGHEKLFF.

The V and J genes are TRBV12-5 and TRBJ1-2; the match to TRBD1 covers 8 bases. Germline assignment: CDR1 LGHNT and CDR2 FRNRAP. The ends lost 5 bases at V and 0 bases at J; junction bases unmatched: 2. The CDR3 extends over 14 amino acids. The CDR3 DNA follows: TGTGCTAGTGGTCCGGGACAGGCTAACTATGGCTACACCTTC. This codes for CASGPGQANYGYTF.

This clone was observed once. The V and J genes are TRBV4-1 and TRBJ1-3, with a possible D match to TRBD1 (5 bases). The germline V gene encodes CDR1 MGHRA and CDR2 YSYEKL. The CDR3 is 15 amino acids. V lost 2 bases and J 3 bases, leaving 11 bases between the germline ends. Here the CDR3 reads CASSQLGLYGNTIYF. The CDR3 DNA sequence: TGCGCCAGCAGCCAATTGGGACTGTATGGAAACACCATATATTTT.

The chain carries TRBV4-1 and TRBJ1-1, with unresolved D. This CDR3 has 14 residues. Trimming took off 0 bases at V and 1 base at J, with 6 bases between the two ends. Per germline, CDR1 MGHRA and CDR2 YSYEKL. CDR3 region: CASSQDAGNTEAFF. For the CDR3, the DNA is TGCGCCAGCAGCCAAGATGCGGGGAACACTGAAGCTTTCTTT.

The chain recombines TRBV29-1 with TRBJ2-3; D unresolved. The CDR3 totals 11 residues. Germline loops: CDR1 SQVTM, CDR2 ANQGSEA. Trimming took 7 bases from V and 4 from J, leaving 9 bases between them. The CDR3 is CSARKPDTQYF. CDR3 DNA sequence: TGCAGCGCGCGTAAGCCAGATACGCAGTATTTT.

As to this clone: Other nucleotide sequences in the sample specify the same CDR3. V gene TRBV2 combines with J gene TRBJ2-7; the D gene is possibly TRBD1 (5 bases). The CDR3 is made up of 11 amino acids. Germline CDR1 is SNHLY and CDR2 is FYNNEI. V lost 6 bases, J lost 3 bases, and 6 bases lay in between. The CDR3 DNA reads TGTGCCAGCAGGACAGTCTACGAGCAGTACTTC. Translating gives CASRTVYEQYF. The whole variable domain, remainder taken from reference TRBV2 and TRBJ2-7, is EPEVTQTPSHQVTQMGQEVILRCVPISNHLYFYWYRQILGQKVEFLVSFYNNEISEKSEIFDDQFSVERPDGSNFTLKIRSTKLEDSAMYFCASRTVYEQYFGPGTRLTVT.

V usage is TRBV18 and J usage is TRBJ2-7; 7 positions agree with TRBD2. Trimming at V came to 2 bases and at J to 3 bases, leaving 7 bases not matched to a gene. The length of the CDR3 is 15 residues. Germline CDR1 KGHSH, CDR2 LQKENI. CDR3 sequence reads: CASSPGASGNYEQYF. The DNA of the CDR3 is TGTGCCAGCTCACCAGGGGCTAGCGGAAACTACGAGCAGTACTTC.

This chain uses TRBV4-1 with TRBJ2-7, with D possibly being TRBD1 (6 bases). Germline CDR1 reads MGHRA; CDR2 reads YSYEKL. V was trimmed by 1 base and J by 4 bases, leaving 17 bases between them. This CDR3 contains 16 residues. CDR3 amino acids: CASSQGPTGTRYEQYF. CDR3 sequence (DNA): TGCGCCAGCAGCCAAGGACCAACAGGGACGAGATACGAGCAGTACTTC.